The present T cell receptor beta chain was sequenced within a study of blood T cells in healthy people across ages. Study-wide results and limits: Researchers deemed the diversity estimates from one million T cells underestimates. While age rose, TCR beta diversity per million T cells dropped in a roughly linear way.

On this clonotype itself: Its antigen is as yet unknown.

Next came a second PCR, run for about 6 to 11 cycles, which used a sample-barcoded 5' primer along with a J-beta primer mix. From the 5' RACE reads, TCRdb called clonotypes with MiXCR, one entry per CDR3 protein. In the table there are about 640,000 distinct CDR3 sequences, around 54% of which are singletons. Germline V CDR1 and CDR2: SGHTA, FQGNSA. The CDR3 sequence is 13 residues long. Trimming took 3 bases from V and 10 from J, leaving 10 bases between them. The V and J genes are TRBV7-2 and TRBJ1-6; D remains unclear. The sample comprised blood. This clonotype was obtained from a man aged 60 to 69 in good health. CDR3 loop: CASSLVYQSPLHF. CDR3 bases: TGTGCCAGCAGCTTGGTGTATCAATCACCCCTCCACTTT. The whole variable domain, remainder taken from reference TRBV7-2 and TRBJ1-6, is GAGVSQSPSNKVTEKGKDVELRCDPISGHTALYWYRQSLGQGLEFLIYFQGNSAPDKSGLPSDRFSAERTGGSVSTLTIQRTQQEDSAVYLCASSLVYQSPLHFGNGTRLTVT.